The next 29 T cell receptor beta chains were all read from a single sample in a study of control samples from healthy donors and cancer patients. Some clones are missing from TCRdb's copy, which holds only in-frame ones; the method was immunoSEQ multiplex PCR. The data hold about 160,000 clones, with approximately 94% observed a single time. Sequenced sample: blood. The receptors originated from a woman in her 40s in good health.

The chain joins TRBV5-1 to TRBJ2-1; tentatively, D is TRBD2 (6 bases). The CDR3 sequence is 14 residues long. Deletions cut 2 bases from V and 8 bases from J, with 14 bases between. CDR1 and CDR2 (germline): SGHRS, YFSETQ. The CDR3: CASSFGGAGDEQFF. As DNA, the CDR3 is TGCGCCAGCAGCTTCGGCGGGGCCGGGGATGAGCAGTTCTTC.

The J gene is TRBJ1-1, the V gene TRBV6-2 or TRBV6-3, with TRBD1 identical over 8 bases. The CDR3 loop spans 14 amino acids. Germline V gives CDR1 MNHEY, CDR2 SVGEGT. V was clipped by 6 bases and J by 3 bases; unmatched bases: 6. In nucleotides, the CDR3 is TGTGCCAGCAGCAACCGACAGGGGCACACTGAAGCTTTCTTT. This translates into CASSNRQGHTEAFF.

In this sample, this clone turned up once. The chain couples TRBV9 to TRBJ2-3, with 8 nucleotides matching TRBD2. V was pared by 0 bases and J by 0 bases, with 6 bases of the junction left unmatched. CDR1 is SGDLS, CDR2 YYNGEE, per germline. There are 17 residues in the CDR3. CDR3 DNA sequence: TGTGCCAGCAGCGTAGAGGGCGGGGGGTCTAGCACAGATACGCAGTATTTT. Protein: CASSVEGGGSSTDTQYF.

The V gene is TRBV2, the J gene TRBJ1-1; D perhaps matches TRBD1 (6 bases). V lost 4 bases to trimming and J lost 3 bases, with 15 bases between them. From germline, CDR1 is SNHLY and CDR2 FYNNEI. This CDR3 is built from 15 residues. As DNA, the CDR3 is TGTGCCAGCAGTGTTCGGGGGGGGCTGGACACTGAAGCTTTCTTT. Amino acids: CASSVRGGLDTEAFF.

CDR3 sequence reads: CASSLAGDGRKDGYTF. The CDR3 nucleotides are TGTGCCAGCAGTTTAGCCGGGGACGGCCGGAAGGATGGCTACACCTTC. The chain links TRBV27 to TRBJ1-2, with D tentatively TRBD1 (5 bases). The CDR3 has 16 amino acids. The germline CDR1 and CDR2 sequences are MNHEY and SMNVEV (reference sequence). The V end lost 2 bases, the J end lost 6 bases, and 19 bases lay between the germline ends.

This rearrangement joins TRBV5-1 to TRBJ2-7; 12 bases map to TRBD1. CDR1 is SGHRS, CDR2 YFSETQ, per germline. The CDR3 length is 14 residues. V gave up 4 bases and J gave up 5 bases; unmatched junction bases: 4. This chain's CDR3 is CASSPGQGANEQYF. The DNA for the CDR3 is TGCGCCAGCAGCCCGGGACAGGGGGCCAACGAGCAGTACTTC.

For this clone: At one boundary the junction diverges from the germline segment, which might be a read error. The same CDR3 is also encoded by other DNA sequences in this sample. This sequence joins TRBV7-2 and TRBJ2-5, with D possibly matching TRBD1 (5 bases). Germline V gene sequence: CDR1 SGHTA, CDR2 FQGNSA. The CDR3 runs to 14 residues. The CDR3 sequence is CASSLDIFLETQYF. As DNA, the CDR3 is TGTGCTAGCAGCTTGGACATCTTCCTAGAGACCCAGTACTTC.

The rearrangement uses TRBV9 and TRBJ2-7; possibly TRBD1 for D (5 bases). The V end was cut by 3 bases, the J end by 0 bases, with 10 bases between. The CDR3 spans 14 residues. Per the germline V gene, CDR1 is SGDLS and CDR2 is YYNGEE. CDR3 in amino acids: CASSARQYSYEQYF. The CDR3 bases are TGTGCCAGCAGCGCCCGACAGTACTCCTACGAGCAGTACTTC.

This chain links TRBV6-6 with TRBJ1-6; 8 bases match TRBD1. The CDR3 has 16 residues. Germline CDR1 is MNHNY and CDR2 is SVGAGI (reference sequence). Losses at the gene ends were 6 bases for V and 11 bases for J; bases not matched to a gene: 15. CDR3 nucleotides: TGTGCCAGCAGAGAACACAGGGGGATACAGGAGGCACCCCTCCACTTT. Translating gives CASREHRGIQEAPLHF.

The V and J genes are TRBV18 and TRBJ1-1; D possibly corresponds to TRBD1 (5 bases). V gave up 3 bases and J gave up 3 bases, with 11 bases separating them. The germline gives CDR1 KGHSH, CDR2 LQKENI. The CDR3 sequence is 14 residues long. The CDR3 here is CASSPSEGYTEAFF. The CDR3 DNA sequence: TGTGCCAGCTCACCGTCAGAGGGGTACACTGAAGCTTTCTTT.

The V and J genes are TRBV6-5 and TRBJ1-2; a weak D match, TRBD1 (5 bases). CDR3 size: 14 residues. Germline V gene sequence: CDR1 MNHEY, CDR2 SVGAGI. The V end was cut by 5 bases, the J end by 1 base, with 11 bases between. CDR3 sequence reads: CASSRRTINYGYTF. Written as DNA, the CDR3 is TGTGCCAGCAGTCGTAGGACAATTAACTATGGCTACACCTTC.

CDR3 in amino acids: CASSYAPDKNSPLHF. The CDR3 DNA follows: TGTGCCAGCAGTTACGCTCCAGATAAGAATTCACCCCTCCACTTT. The J gene is TRBJ1-6, the V gene TRBV6-5; D not resolved. Trimming removed 2 bases at V and 7 bases at J, with 12 bases between. The CDR3 has 15 residues. Germline assignment: CDR1 MNHEY and CDR2 SVGAGI.

This chain uses TRBV11-2 with TRBJ2-4, with TRBD1 matching over 8 bases. Germline trimming cut 8 bases from V and 0 bases from J; bases unmatched to any gene: 9. Per the germline V gene, CDR1 is SGHAT and CDR2 is FQNNGV. CDR3 length: 16 residues. The CDR3 sequence is CASEVWTGIAKNIQYF. The CDR3, as DNA: TGTGCCAGCGAGGTCTGGACAGGGATAGCCAAAAACATTCAGTACTTC.

This rearrangement joins TRBV11-2 to TRBJ2-3; the D gene could be TRBD1 or TRBD2 (5 bases each). The CDR3 is 16 residues long. Trimming pared 5 bases from V and 6 bases from J, leaving 21 bases between. Germline V gene lookup returns CDR1 SGHAT and CDR2 FQNNGV. The CDR3: CASSPLPGRKFDTQYF. In DNA form, the CDR3 reads TGTGCCAGCAGCCCACTACCGGGGCGCAAATTTGATACGCAGTATTTT.

This chain uses TRBV5-6 with TRBJ2-7; D tentatively fits TRBD1 or TRBD2 (5 bases each). Germline V gene lookup returns CDR1 SGHDT and CDR2 YYEEEE. With 4 bases removed from V and 5 bases from J, the gap between germline ends came to 13 bases. This CDR3 is built from 13 residues. CDR3 nucleotide sequence: TGTGCCAGCAGCCCACCAATGGGGGACGAGCAGTACTTC. Translated, it gives CASSPPMGDEQYF.

This clone has a single count. The chain recombines TRBV5-1 with TRBJ1-1; D may be TRBD1 (5 bases). The ends were cut back, 2 bases at V and 1 base at J, with 9 bases in the middle. The CDR3 is 14 amino acids. Germline-derived CDR1 and CDR2 are SGHRS and YFSETQ. CDR3 amino acids: CASSFTGGNTEAFF. CDR3 nucleotides: TGCGCCAGCAGCTTCACGGGGGGGAACACTGAAGCTTTCTTT.

This chain links TRBV11-3 with TRBJ2-6, with D possibly being TRBD1 or TRBD2 (6 bases each). V was shortened by 5 bases and J by 2 bases, with 16 bases between the two germline ends. Per germline, CDR1 SGHNT and CDR2 YENEEA. The length of the CDR3 is 17 residues. This CDR3 is CASSLGPRGAGANVLTF. CDR3 nucleotides: TGTGCCAGCAGCCTAGGGCCTAGGGGGGCTGGGGCCAACGTCCTGACTTTC.

V usage is TRBV7-9 and J usage is TRBJ1-3; 11 positions match TRBD1. The CDR3 runs to 17 residues. V lost 0 bases to trimming and J lost 5 bases; unmatched junction nucleotides: 6. The germline V gene encodes CDR1 SEHNR and CDR2 FQNEAQ (reference sequence). The CDR3 DNA reads as TGTGCCAGCAGCTTAGCCACGTCGGACAGGGGGCGAAACACCATATATTTT. It translates to CASSLATSDRGRNTIYF.

The V gene is TRBV18, the J gene TRBJ1-1, with D maybe TRBD1 (5 bases). The CDR3 extends over 15 amino acids. The V end lost 1 base, the J end lost 4 bases, and 13 bases lay between the germline ends. The germline gives CDR1 KGHSH, CDR2 LQKENI. As DNA, the CDR3 is TGTGCCAGCTCACCACAGGGGTTGGGGTCCACTGAAGCTTTCTTT. Its protein product is CASSPQGLGSTEAFF.

V usage is TRBV6-4 and J usage is TRBJ1-2, with D unresolved. Germline-derived CDR1 and CDR2 are MRHNA and SNTAGT. Trimming removed 2 bases from V and 4 bases from J, with 14 bases in between. The CDR3 runs to 15 residues. CDR3 nucleotides: TGTGCCAGCAGTGACCCGGTCTCCGGAATCTATGGCTACACCTTC. It codes for CASSDPVSGIYGYTF.

This clone was detected once. The chain joins TRBV5-6 to TRBJ1-1; 8 bases match TRBD1. Per the germline V gene, CDR1 is SGHDT and CDR2 is YYEEEE. Trimming removed 4 bases from V and 5 bases from J; junction bases left unmatched: 7. The CDR3 totals 14 residues. The DNA for the CDR3 is TGTGCCAGCAGCGTCGGACAGGGTTGGACTGAAGCTTTCTTT. Translation gives CASSVGQGWTEAFF.

The J gene is TRBJ1-1, the V gene TRBV19; 7 bases agree with TRBD1. The CDR3 covers 16 residues. V was pared by 4 bases and J by 1 base, with 9 bases of the junction left unmatched. Germline V lookup: CDR1 LNHDA, CDR2 SQIVND (reference sequence). The CDR3 DNA sequence: TGTGCCAGTAGTACGACAGGGCCGTGGCAGAACACTGAAGCTTTCTTT. Residues: CASSTTGPWQNTEAFF.

The chain uses TRBV4-2 and TRBJ2-7; 8 bases are shared with TRBD2. The CDR3 sequence is 15 residues long. Losses at the gene ends were 4 bases for V and 3 bases for J; bases not matched to a gene: 8. Germline loops: CDR1 LGHNA, CDR2 YNFKEQ. CDR3 in DNA: TGTGCCAGCAGCCGGGAGGGACTAGACTTCTACGAGCAGTACTTC. Translating it yields CASSREGLDFYEQYF.

The J gene is TRBJ1-5, the V gene TRBV19, with 7 bases fitting TRBD1. V trimming: 4 bases; J trimming: 3 bases; junction bases outside the gene matches: 12. Germline V gene data show CDR1 as LNHDA and CDR2 as SQIVND (reference sequence). The CDR3 is 17 amino acids. CDR3 nucleotide sequence: TGTGCCAGTAGTACCACCCCCCCGGGACAGATCAATCAGCCCCAGCATTTT. This translates into CASSTTPPGQINQPQHF.

The rearrangement links TRBV10-2 to TRBJ2-7; 9 bases map to TRBD2. This CDR3 has 17 amino acids. Germline V CDR1 and CDR2: WSHSY, SAAADI. V shed 2 bases and J 4 bases; nucleotides not matched to a gene: 12. Written as DNA, the CDR3 is TGCGCCAGCAGTGAGCCCAGGGTAGCGGGAGCTTCGTACGAGCAGTACTTC. Its protein product is CASSEPRVAGASYEQYF.

The chain is built from TRBV7-7 and TRBJ1-4, with 7 positions matching TRBD1. CDR3 length: 14 amino acids. Germline V gives CDR1 SSHAT, CDR2 FNYEAQ (reference sequence). With 8 bases clipped from V and 3 bases from J, the junction kept 6 bases outside the gene matches. The CDR3 bases are TGTGCCAGCGGCGCCGGGACAGCTAATGAAAAACTGTTTTTT. Translation: CASGAGTANEKLFF.

This sequence joins TRBV30 and TRBJ1-4, with TRBD1 matching 9 bases. The CDR3 length is 14 residues. Looked up from germline, CDR1 is GTSNPN and CDR2 is SVGIG (reference sequence). The V segment lost 5 bases and the J segment 7 bases; nucleotides outside the gene matches: 8. The CDR3 coding sequence is TGTGCCTGGGACACAGGGGGCGCTTTTGAAAAACTGTTTTTT. This codes for CAWDTGGAFEKLFF.

The chain employs TRBV14 and TRBJ1-2; D might be TRBD1 (5 bases). The CDR3 contains 13 residues. The V gene lost 3 bases and the J gene lost 5 bases, with 10 bases spanning the gap. Germline values: CDR1 SGHDN, CDR2 FVKESK. This CDR3 is CASSHRDRYGYTF. Written as DNA, the CDR3 is TGTGCCAGCAGCCACCGAGACAGATATGGCTACACCTTC.

This rearrangement joins TRBV7-2 to TRBJ1-5; no clear D. The germline CDR1 and CDR2 sequences are SGHTA and FQGNSA. The germline V and J ends were trimmed by 5 bases and 3 bases, with 14 bases remaining between them. The CDR3 is made up of 15 amino acids. The DNA for the CDR3 is TGTGCCAGCAGCCTCCTCGGGGTTACCAATCAGCCCCAGCATTTT. It yields the protein CASSLLGVTNQPQHF.